This passage covers 2 T cell receptor beta chains from one sample sequenced in a study of blood T cell repertoires in COVID-19. Data came from immunoSEQ multiplex PCR; TCRdb stores just in-frame clones and leaves some out. Of 240,000 or so clones listed, about 87% are singletons. Material for sequencing was peripheral blood. Receptor source: a woman between 70 and 85 years old with active or convalescent COVID-19.

V usage is TRBV19 and J usage is TRBJ1-3; a weak D match, TRBD1 (5 bases). The CDR3 runs to 11 residues. Germline CDR1 LNHDA, CDR2 SQIVND (reference sequence). The ends were cut back, 7 bases at V and 9 bases at J, with 10 bases in the middle. The CDR3 DNA sequence: TGTGCCAGTATCGACAGACTCACCATATATTTT. Amino acid sequence: CASIDRLTIYF.

The V call is TRBV10-3, the J call TRBJ2-1; D perhaps matches TRBD2 (6 bases). The CDR3 runs to 18 residues. Germline V CDR1 and CDR2: ENHRY, SYGVKD. Between the trimmed V and J ends, which lost 3 bases and 9 bases, there was a span of 27 bases. The CDR3 DNA sequence: TGTGCCATCAGTGATTCAGTGGGGGTGACTAGGATCCCCGGTGAGCAGTTCTTC. It codes for CAISDSVGVTRIPGEQFF.